The clone carrying this T cell receptor (beta chain) was recorded a few times. In the source study's methods: Cell counts per sample came from amplifying reference gene primers. This table comes from immunoSEQ multiplex PCR, and its TCRdb copy is limited to in-frame clones, with some not included. V, J and clone size reflect that table, while D and trimming were determined from the DNA. The profile shows about 180,000 clones, approximately 83% of them singletons. This sample was taken from a study of blood T cell repertoires in COVID-19. Turning to the study itself: Specimens from acute and convalescent COVID-19 originated in the United States, Italy and Spain. Nucleic acid was either cDNA or gDNA, and it came from T cells, B-cell-depleted T cells, or PBMCs.

Trimming took 2 bases from V and 4 from J; bases not matched to a gene: 2. This CDR3 comprises 14 residues. Germline V gene lookup returns CDR1 MNHEY and CDR2 SMNVEV (reference sequence). This clonotype originated in a human donor in a cohort sampled during active COVID-19. The chain uses TRBV27 and TRBJ1-1, with 9 bases aligning to TRBD1. Sequencing was carried out using peripheral blood. CDR3 sequence reads: CASSLGGQGTEAFF. For the CDR3, the DNA is TGTGCCAGCAGTTTAGGGGGACAGGGCACTGAAGCTTTCTTT.